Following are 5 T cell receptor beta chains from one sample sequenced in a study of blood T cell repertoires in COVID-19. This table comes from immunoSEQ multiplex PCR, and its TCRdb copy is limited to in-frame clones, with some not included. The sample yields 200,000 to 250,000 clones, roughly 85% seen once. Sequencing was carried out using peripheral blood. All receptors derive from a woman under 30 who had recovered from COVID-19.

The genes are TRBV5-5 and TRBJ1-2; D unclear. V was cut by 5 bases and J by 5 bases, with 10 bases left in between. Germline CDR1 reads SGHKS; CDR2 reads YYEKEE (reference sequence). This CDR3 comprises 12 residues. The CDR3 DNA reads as TGTGCCAGCAGAAGTACGGTTTATGGCTACACCTTC. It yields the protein CASRSTVYGYTF.

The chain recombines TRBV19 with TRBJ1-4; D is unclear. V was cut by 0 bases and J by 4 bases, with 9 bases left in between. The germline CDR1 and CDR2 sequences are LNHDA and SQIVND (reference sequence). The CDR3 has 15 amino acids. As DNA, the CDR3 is TGTGCCAGTAGTATAGAAGCCGGACTTAATGAAAAACTGTTTTTT. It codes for CASSIEAGLNEKLFF.

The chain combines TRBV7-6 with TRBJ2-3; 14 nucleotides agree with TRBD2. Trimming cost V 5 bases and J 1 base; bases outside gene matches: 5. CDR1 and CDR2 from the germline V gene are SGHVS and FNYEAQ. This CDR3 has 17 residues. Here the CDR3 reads CASSPAGLAGGTDTQYF. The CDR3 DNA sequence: TGTGCCAGCAGCCCAGCGGGACTAGCGGGAGGCACAGATACGCAGTATTTT.

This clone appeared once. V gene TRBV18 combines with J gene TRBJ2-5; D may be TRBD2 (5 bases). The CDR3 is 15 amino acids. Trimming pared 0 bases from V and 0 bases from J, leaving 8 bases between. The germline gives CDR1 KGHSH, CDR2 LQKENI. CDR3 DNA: TGTGCCAGCTCACCACCGGAGGCGTACCAAGAGACCCAGTACTTC. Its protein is CASSPPEAYQETQYF.

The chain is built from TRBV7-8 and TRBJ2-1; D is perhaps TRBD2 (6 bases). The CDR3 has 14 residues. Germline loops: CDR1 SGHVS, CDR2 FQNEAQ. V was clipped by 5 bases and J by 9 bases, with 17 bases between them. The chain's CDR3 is CASSTSGPAGEQFF. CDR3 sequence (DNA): TGTGCCAGCAGCACGAGTGGTCCAGCGGGTGAGCAGTTCTTC.